The 14 T cell receptor beta chains below all came from one sample that was sequenced in a study of T cells in Graves' hyperthyroidism and ophthalmopathy. The CDR3 regions of TCR beta were amplified from RNA transcripts. During a first-round RT-PCR of the TCR CDR3, the HTBI primer set was used. TCRdb passed the multiplex PCR reads through MiXCR, listing each CDR3 protein once. The sample carries hundreds of thousands of distinct CDR3 sequences, less than 25% recorded once. Material for sequencing was blood. Source of these receptors: a woman in her 70s with Graves' ophthalmopathy.

This rearrangement joins TRBV6-1 to TRBJ2-7; TRBD1 matches at 7 bases. The CDR3 is 12 residues long. Germline values: CDR1 MNHNS, CDR2 SASEGT. Trimming cost V 10 bases and J 3 bases; bases outside gene matches: 6. CDR3 bases: TGTGCCACCAGGGACAGCCTCTACGAGCAGTACTTC. Residues: CATRDSLYEQYF.

This clonotype was found a few times. V and J are TRBV15 and TRBJ2-3, with D tentatively TRBD1 or TRBD2 (5 bases each). Germline V lookup: CDR1 LNHNV, CDR2 YYDKDF (reference sequence). The CDR3 extends over 11 amino acids. Deletions cut 9 bases from V and 4 bases from J, with 8 bases between. The CDR3 loop reads CATGRADTQYF. For the CDR3, the DNA is TGTGCCACGGGACGGGCAGATACGCAGTATTTT.

The CDR3 region is CASSVGGDAGYNEQFF. As DNA, the CDR3 is TGTGCCAGCAGCGTAGGTGGGGACGCGGGCTACAATGAGCAGTTCTTC. This rearrangement joins TRBV9 to TRBJ2-1; the D gene could be TRBD1 or TRBD2 (5 bases each). Germline V gene lookup returns CDR1 SGDLS and CDR2 YYNGEE. The ends were cut back, 0 bases at V and 3 bases at J, with 13 bases in the middle. The CDR3 covers 16 residues.

This clonotype was seen ten or more times. V and J are TRBV20-1 and TRBJ2-7; TRBD1 might be the D (5 bases). The CDR3 is 13 residues long. CDR1 and CDR2 from the germline V gene are DFQATT and SNEGSKA (reference sequence). The germline V and J ends were trimmed by 6 bases and 3 bases, with 15 bases remaining between them. CDR3 in DNA: TGCAGTGCACCTGGGGCAGGGTACTACGAGCAGTACTTC. Translating gives CSAPGAGYYEQYF.

V usage is TRBV12-3 or TRBV12-4 and J usage is TRBJ2-3; D is perhaps TRBD2 (6 bases). The CDR3 extends over 15 amino acids. V was clipped by 5 bases and J by 7 bases, with 19 bases between them. DNA for the CDR3: TGTGCCAGCAGTCTCAGACTAGAAAGTCCTCATACGCAGTATTTT. As protein: CASSLRLESPHTQYF.

This clonotype appeared many times. The chain couples TRBV6-1 to TRBJ1-1, with D perhaps matching TRBD1 (6 bases). The CDR3 runs 14 residues. Between the trimmed V and J ends, which lost 8 bases and 1 base, there was a span of 14 bases. Germline V gives CDR1 MNHNS, CDR2 SASEGT. CDR3 sequence: CASGGASTNTEAFF. The CDR3 bases are TGTGCCAGCGGGGGGGCGTCGACGAACACTGAAGCTTTCTTT.

This clonotype was recorded at least ten times. The chain is built from TRBV28 and TRBJ2-2; D unresolved. Trimming removed 6 bases at V and 1 base at J, with 9 bases between. The germline gives CDR1 MDHEN, CDR2 SYDVKM. CDR3 length: 14 amino acids. CDR3 in amino acids: CASRRPLNTGELFF. DNA for the CDR3: TGTGCCAGCAGGAGGCCGTTGAACACCGGGGAGCTGTTTTTT.

The rearrangement uses TRBV6-2 or TRBV6-3 and TRBJ2-2; D may be TRBD2 (6 bases). V dropped 5 bases and J dropped 4 bases, with 11 bases sitting between them. From germline, CDR1 is MNHEY and CDR2 SVGEGT. The CDR3 runs 14 residues. CDR3 sequence (DNA): TGTGCCAGCAGTCGACTAGTTTCCACCGGGGAGCTGTTTTTT. Protein: CASSRLVSTGELFF.

This clonotype was observed a few times. In nucleotides, the CDR3 is TGTGCCAGCAGTGACGGTTACCGGGGGGGTGGCTACACCTTC. Translation gives CASSDGYRGGGYTF. The chain employs TRBV6-1 and TRBJ1-2; tentatively, D is TRBD1 (5 bases). The germline V gene has CDR1 MNHNS and CDR2 SASEGT. The CDR3 loop spans 14 amino acids. Deletions cut 3 bases from V and 7 bases from J, with 15 bases between.

This clonotype was observed a handful of times. The V gene is TRBV6-1, the J gene TRBJ1-5, with D unresolved. The V end lost 5 bases, the J end lost 6 bases, and 11 bases lay between the germline ends. Germline V CDR1 and CDR2: MNHNS, SASEGT. This CDR3 contains 13 residues. CDR3 region: CASSRTDAQPQHF. The CDR3, as DNA: TGTGCCAGCAGTCGGACGGATGCTCAGCCCCAGCATTTT.

This clonotype was found a few times. The chain couples TRBV12-3 or TRBV12-4 to TRBJ1-6; unclear D gene. The CDR3 has 14 amino acids. V lost 4 bases and J 8 bases, leaving 12 bases between the germline ends. The DNA of the CDR3 is TGTGCCAGCAGTTATAGGAGGAAAGATTCACCCCTCCACTTT. Residues: CASSYRRKDSPLHF.

The CDR3 DNA is TGTGCCAGCAGCTTGGTAGGGTCGTCTGAAGCTTTCTTT. Its protein is CASSLVGSSEAFF. The V call is TRBV7-3, the J call TRBJ1-1; D gene unclear. CDR1 and CDR2 (germline): SGHTA, FQGTGA. V lost 3 bases to trimming and J lost 6 bases, with 11 bases between them. The CDR3 is 13 residues long.

The chain has TRBV7-9 and TRBJ2-1; D remains unclear. The CDR3 is 12 residues long. Germline V gene lookup returns CDR1 SEHNR and CDR2 FQNEAQ (reference sequence). V lost 1 base to trimming and J lost 13 bases, with 11 bases between them. In DNA form, the CDR3 reads TGTGCCAGCAGCTTAGACCTTTCCCCCCAGTTCTTC. It specifies CASSLDLSPQFF.

This sequence joins TRBV18 and TRBJ2-5, with D hard to call. The CDR3 has 13 amino acids. The germline V gene has CDR1 KGHSH and CDR2 LQKENI. Deletions cut 2 bases from V and 2 bases from J, with 6 bases between. In DNA form, the CDR3 reads TGTGCCAGCTCACCAGTAGTACAAGAGACCCAGTACTTC. Protein product: CASSPVVQETQYF.